This T cell receptor beta chain was observed in a study of blood T cell repertoires in COVID-19. The overall study: The United States, Italy and Spain were the sources of the acute and convalescent COVID-19 samples.

Original analysis: How many nucleated cells were present was estimated from reference gene primer amplification. Some clones are missing from TCRdb's copy, which holds only in-frame ones; the method was immunoSEQ multiplex PCR. V, J and clone size derive from that table, while D and trimming were established from the DNA sequence. The data contain 110,000 or so clones, 85% of them singletons. The length of the CDR3 is 15 residues. Trimming pared 5 bases from V and 0 bases from J, leaving 11 bases between. The germline V gene has CDR1 SGHTA and CDR2 FQGTGA. The source is a human donor in a cohort sampled during active COVID-19. The chain recombines TRBV7-3 with TRBJ2-1; D ambiguous. Sequencing was done on a sample of peripheral blood. The CDR3 nucleotides read TGTGCCAGCAGCCCTAAGAAAAGCTCCTACAATGAGCAGTTCTTC. Translated, it gives CASSPKKSSYNEQFF.